This T cell receptor (beta chain) originates from a study of cytomegalovirus exposure and HLA in healthy donors. About the study: An early release of data contained some 80 million unique TCRs, which came from HLA-typed donors.

Study-wide points: For TCR beta chains, V- and J-gene trimming was later linked to a missense DCLRE1C variant. A few V segments could not be told apart, such as TRBV6-2 and TRBV6-3, and were left out. Sequencing had likely introduced a cluster of highly shared sequence variants as an artifact.

The CDR3 consists of 12 residues. The V end was cut by 5 bases, the J end by 12 bases, with 16 bases between. Germline CDR1 MNHEY, CDR2 SVGAGI. As regards this clone: What it binds is not known.

PCR used 60 Vbeta primers and 13 Jbeta primers. The table came from immunoSEQ multiplex PCR; TCRdb's copy has only in-frame clones and leaves some out. This sample's table reports roughly 150,000 clones. The chain uses TRBV6-5 and TRBJ1-2, with D maybe TRBD1 (5 bases). Sequenced: PBMCs. This clonotype originated in a woman aged 50 to 60 in good health and CMV-seronegative. The DNA of the CDR3 is TGTGCCAGCAGTCCCATTCTAGGGGTCGACACCTTC. This translates into CASSPILGVDTF.